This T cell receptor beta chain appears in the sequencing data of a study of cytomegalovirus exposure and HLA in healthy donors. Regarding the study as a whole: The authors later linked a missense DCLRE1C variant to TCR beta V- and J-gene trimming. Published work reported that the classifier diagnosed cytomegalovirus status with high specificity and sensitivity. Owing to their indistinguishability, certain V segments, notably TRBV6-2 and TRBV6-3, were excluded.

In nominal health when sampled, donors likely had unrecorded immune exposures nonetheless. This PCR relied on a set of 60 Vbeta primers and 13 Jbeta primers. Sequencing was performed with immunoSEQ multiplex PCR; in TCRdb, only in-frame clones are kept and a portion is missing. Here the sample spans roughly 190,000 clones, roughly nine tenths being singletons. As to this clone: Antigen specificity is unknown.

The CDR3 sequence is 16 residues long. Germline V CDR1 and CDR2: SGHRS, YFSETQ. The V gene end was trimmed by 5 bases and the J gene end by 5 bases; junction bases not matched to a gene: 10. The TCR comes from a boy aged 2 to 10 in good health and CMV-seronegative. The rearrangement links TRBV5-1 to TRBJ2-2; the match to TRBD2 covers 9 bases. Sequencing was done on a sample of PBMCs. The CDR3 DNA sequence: TGCGCCAGCAGGCGGACTAGCGAGTTCTTGACCGGGGAGCTGTTTTTT. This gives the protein CASRRTSEFLTGELFF.